These 28 T cell receptor beta chains originate from one sample sequenced in a study of cytomegalovirus exposure and HLA in healthy donors. Measured with immunoSEQ multiplex PCR; TCRdb has only the in-frame clones, and not every one. This sample yields around 190,000 clones, of which about 81% are seen a single time; around 1.2% belongs to the top ten. The specimen was PBMCs. These receptor sequences come from a woman in her twenties or thirties in good health and CMV-seronegative.

The chain joins TRBV5-1 to TRBJ2-2; 11 bases are shared with TRBD1. The CDR3 is 15 amino acids. With 4 bases clipped from V and 6 bases from J, the junction kept 5 bases outside the gene matches. Germline V gene data show CDR1 as SGHRS and CDR2 as YFSETQ. The CDR3 loop reads CASSPGTGGPGELFF. The DNA for the CDR3 is TGCGCCAGCAGCCCCGGGACAGGGGGACCCGGGGAGCTGTTTTTT.

This chain joins TRBV27 and TRBJ2-7; D might be TRBD1 (5 bases). CDR1 MNHEY and CDR2 SMNVEV come from the germline V gene (reference sequence). This CDR3 spans 13 amino acids. V lost 1 base and J lost 3, with 7 bases in between. The chain's CDR3 is CASSLYRNYEQYF. Written as DNA, the CDR3 is TGTGCCAGCAGTTTATACAGGAACTACGAGCAGTACTTC.

The chain has TRBV27 and TRBJ2-7; 13 bases are a match to TRBD2. Trimming cost V 2 bases and J 0 bases; bases outside gene matches: 1. The CDR3 is 16 amino acids. Germline CDR1 and CDR2: MNHEY and SMNVEV (reference sequence). This CDR3 reads CASSLGTSGASYEQYF. The CDR3 bases are TGTGCCAGCAGTTTAGGGACTAGCGGGGCCTCCTACGAGCAGTACTTC.

The V gene is TRBV2, the J gene TRBJ2-7; TRBD1 is a possible D gene (5 bases). The V gene's germline CDR1 is SNHLY and CDR2 FYNNEI. CDR3 length: 12 amino acids. Trimming took off 5 bases at V and 5 bases at J, with 10 bases between the two ends. The CDR3 loop is CASSPGSHEQYF. The CDR3 coding sequence is TGTGCCAGCAGTCCAGGGTCCCACGAGCAGTACTTC.

The V call is TRBV7-3, the J call TRBJ1-3; D gene unclear. The germline gives CDR1 SGHTA, CDR2 FQGTGA. CDR3 length: 15 amino acids. Trimming removed 2 bases at V and 0 bases at J, with 8 bases between. In nucleotides, the CDR3 is TGTGCCAGCAGCTTAGCTCCGGGCTCTGGAAACACCATATATTTT. Amino acid sequence: CASSLAPGSGNTIYF.

The genes are TRBV30 and TRBJ2-7, with 7 positions matching TRBD1. Germline CDR1 is GTSNPN and CDR2 is SVGIG (reference sequence). The V segment lost 1 base and the J segment 6 bases; nucleotides outside the gene matches: 3. This CDR3 contains 12 residues. The CDR3 sequence is CAWSGQGVEQYF. The DNA of the CDR3 is TGTGCCTGGAGTGGACAGGGTGTCGAGCAGTACTTC.

The V gene is TRBV19, the J gene TRBJ1-5, with D possibly matching TRBD1 (5 bases). Germline V gives CDR1 LNHDA, CDR2 SQIVND (reference sequence). Trimming shortened V by 10 bases and J by 1 base, and 17 bases separated the two germline ends. CDR3 length: 15 amino acids. CDR3 DNA: TGTGCCACCGGACCGGGAGGGGTGAGCAATCAGCCCCAGCATTTT. It translates to CATGPGGVSNQPQHF.

The rearrangement uses TRBV5-4 and TRBJ2-7, with 9 bases aligning to TRBD1. The V and J ends lost 4 bases and 3 bases, in that order; junction bases with no gene match: 8. This CDR3 contains 15 residues. Germline CDR1 is SGHNT and CDR2 is YYREEE (reference sequence). The CDR3 region has the DNA TGTGCCAGCAGCGGCCCCGGGACAGGGTTCTACGAGCAGTACTTC. It yields the protein CASSGPGTGFYEQYF.

This chain joins TRBV11-2 and TRBJ1-6, with TRBD1 matching over 7 bases. Unmatched junction bases numbered 13, after V lost 5 bases and J lost 9 bases. The germline V gene encodes CDR1 SGHAT and CDR2 FQNNGV. There are 16 residues in the CDR3. The CDR3 reads CASSPRGQGVFSPLHF. The CDR3 DNA reads TGTGCCAGCAGCCCTCGGGGGCAGGGGGTTTTTTCACCCCTCCACTTT.

This clone appeared a single time. This CDR3 is also generated by other DNA sequences in the sample. The genes are TRBV5-1 and TRBJ1-3; 8 positions match TRBD1. CDR1 is SGHRS and CDR2 is YFSETQ in the germline V gene. The V segment lost 4 bases and the J segment 4 bases; nucleotides outside the gene matches: 7. CDR3 size: 15 residues. CDR3 in amino acids: CASSLQGGSGNTIYF. CDR3 bases: TGCGCCAGCAGCCTACAGGGGGGCTCCGGAAACACCATATATTTT.

The J gene is TRBJ2-3, the V gene TRBV5-1; the match to TRBD1 covers 10 bases. V shed 4 bases and J 6 bases; nucleotides not matched to a gene: 8. In germline, CDR1 is SGHRS, CDR2 YFSETQ. CDR3 size: 15 residues. Here the CDR3 reads CASSPRTGGQDTQYF. DNA for the CDR3: TGCGCCAGCAGCCCAAGGACAGGGGGGCAGGATACGCAGTATTTT.

Only a few counts were recorded for this clone. This chain connects TRBV2 to TRBJ2-7, with D possibly matching TRBD2 (6 bases). Between the trimmed V and J ends, which lost 1 base and 2 bases, there was a span of 9 bases. The germline CDR1 and CDR2 sequences are SNHLY and FYNNEI. The CDR3 has 14 amino acids. CDR3 DNA: TGTGCCAGCAGTGAAGAGGCGGGAACCTACGAGCAGTACTTC. It encodes CASSEEAGTYEQYF.

CDR3 loop: CAWGQGYEQYF. CDR3 nucleotides: TGTGCCTGGGGACAGGGCTACGAGCAGTACTTC. The rearrangement uses TRBV30 and TRBJ2-7; 8 positions agree with TRBD1. CDR1 and CDR2 from the germline V gene are GTSNPN and SVGIG (reference sequence). Unmatched junction bases numbered 0, after V lost 5 bases and J lost 3 bases. The CDR3 has 11 amino acids.

This chain links TRBV6-1 with TRBJ1-1; 7 positions agree with TRBD1. This CDR3 is 15 amino acids long. V lost 4 bases to trimming and J lost 3 bases; unmatched junction nucleotides: 8. Germline V gene sequence: CDR1 MNHNS, CDR2 SASEGT. The CDR3 region is CASSVEGAGDTEAFF. DNA for the CDR3: TGTGCCAGCAGTGTGGAGGGGGCGGGTGACACTGAAGCTTTCTTT.

This clone was detected a few times. This sequence joins TRBV5-1 and TRBJ1-2; perhaps TRBD1 as D (6 bases). In germline, CDR1 is SGHRS, CDR2 YFSETQ. The CDR3 has 16 residues. Trimming cost V 5 bases and J 4 bases, with 21 bases left between them. The CDR3 bases are TGCGCCAGCAGACCTTCGGCCGGGGGGCGCAGCTATGGCTACACCTTC. This translates into CASRPSAGGRSYGYTF. Looking up the rest from reference TRBV5-1 and TRBJ1-2 gives the full variable domain: KAGVTQTPRYLIKTRGQQVTLSCSPISGHRSVSWYQQTPGQGLQFLFEYFSETQRNKGNFPGRFSGRQFSNSRSEMNVSTLELGDSALYLCASRPSAGGRSYGYTFGSGTRLTVV.

The rearrangement links TRBV7-7 to TRBJ2-5; 16 bases are a match to TRBD2. V lost 5 bases, J lost 13 bases, and 10 bases stayed unmatched. In germline, CDR1 is SSHAT, CDR2 FNYEAQ (reference sequence). The CDR3 spans 15 residues. CDR3 in amino acids: CASSVPGTSGRALYF. The CDR3 nucleotides are TGTGCCAGCAGCGTACCTGGGACTAGCGGGAGGGCCTTGTACTTC. The variable domain in full, with the rest retrieved from reference TRBV7-7 and TRBJ2-5, is GAGVSQSPRYKVTKRGQDVTLRCDPISSHATLYWYQQALGQGPEFLTYFNYEAQPDKSGLPSDRFSAERPEGSISTLTIQRTEQRDSAMYRCASSVPGTSGRALYFGPGTRLLVL.

This chain joins TRBV25-1 and TRBJ2-7; 9 bases are a match to TRBD1. Germline-derived CDR1 and CDR2 are MGHDK and SYGVNS. The CDR3 has 15 amino acids. V lost 1 base and J lost 4; bases outside the gene matches: 5. The CDR3 bases are TGTGCCAGCAGTGAATCGGGACAGGGAAGGTACGAGCAGTACTTC. This gives the protein CASSESGQGRYEQYF.

The chain links TRBV28 to TRBJ1-6; maybe TRBD1 (6 bases). In germline, CDR1 is MDHEN, CDR2 SYDVKM. Between the trimmed V and J ends, which lost 7 bases and 2 bases, there was a span of 9 bases. The CDR3 length is 14 residues. The CDR3 nucleotides read TGTGCCAGCAAACAGGGACCCTATAATTCACCCCTCCACTTT. The encoded protein is CASKQGPYNSPLHF.

The chain joins TRBV5-1 to TRBJ2-3; TRBD2 matches 7 bases. V trimming: 4 bases; J trimming: 2 bases; junction bases outside the gene matches: 7. The CDR3 runs 15 residues. Germline CDR1 and CDR2: SGHRS and YFSETQ. The CDR3 region is CASSQTSRFTDTQYF. DNA of the CDR3: TGCGCCAGCAGCCAGACTAGCCGCTTCACAGATACGCAGTATTTT.

The chain joins TRBV5-4 to TRBJ2-2; a possible D gene is TRBD2 (6 bases). The CDR3 has 15 residues. Germline V gene lookup returns CDR1 SGHNT and CDR2 YYREEE (reference sequence). With 1 base removed from V and 5 bases from J, the gap between germline ends came to 12 bases. The CDR3 coding sequence is TGTGCCAGCAGCTTGCATAGCGGAGTTACCGGGGAGCTGTTTTTT. The encoded protein is CASSLHSGVTGELFF.

The rearrangement joins TRBV28 to TRBJ2-5, with D maybe TRBD1 (6 bases). V gave up 2 bases and J gave up 4 bases, with 17 bases separating them. The CDR3 sequence is 16 residues long. CDR1 MDHEN and CDR2 SYDVKM come from the germline V gene. The CDR3 here is CASSLRNVGASETQYF. The DNA for the CDR3 is TGTGCCAGCAGTTTAAGGAATGTGGGGGCCTCAGAGACCCAGTACTTC.

The V call is TRBV27, the J call TRBJ1-3; no clear D. Germline CDR1 is MNHEY and CDR2 is SMNVEV (reference sequence). This CDR3 has 15 amino acids. Trimming left V 3 bases short and J 0 bases short, with 9 bases between. The CDR3 coding sequence is TGTGCCAGCAGTTTTTCAAGGAGCTCTGGAAACACCATATATTTT. Protein product: CASSFSRSSGNTIYF.

This chain connects TRBV15 to TRBJ2-3; D not resolved. V lost 0 bases, J lost 4 bases, and 14 bases lay in between. Germline loops: CDR1 LNHNV, CDR2 YYDKDF (reference sequence). This CDR3 is built from 16 residues. CDR3 region: CATSRDLSVSADTQYF. The CDR3 bases are TGTGCCACCAGCAGAGATTTAAGCGTTTCCGCAGATACGCAGTATTTT.

The chain joins TRBV7-2 to TRBJ1-5; no clear D. From germline, CDR1 is SGHTA and CDR2 FQGNSA. V was shortened by 0 bases and J by 0 bases, with 12 bases between the two germline ends. CDR3 length: 17 residues. The DNA of the CDR3 is TGTGCCAGCAGCTTAGCCCGGCAGGCCCATAGCAATCAGCCCCAGCATTTT. This sequence encodes CASSLARQAHSNQPQHF.

The chain couples TRBV5-1 to TRBJ1-6; 9 bases are shared with TRBD1. In germline, CDR1 is SGHRS, CDR2 YFSETQ. Trimming removed 7 bases from V and 6 bases from J; junction bases left unmatched: 5. The CDR3 spans 14 residues. DNA of the CDR3: TGCGCCAGCGGACAGGGGTTGGGTAATTCACCCCTCCACTTT. Translated, it gives CASGQGLGNSPLHF. Together with reference TRBV5-1 and TRBJ1-6, the CDR3 gives the full variable domain: KAGVTQTPRYLIKTRGQQVTLSCSPISGHRSVSWYQQTPGQGLQFLFEYFSETQRNKGNFPGRFSGRQFSNSRSEMNVSTLELGDSALYLCASGQGLGNSPLHFGNGTRLTVT.

This chain joins TRBV18 and TRBJ1-1; no reliable D call. This CDR3 contains 14 residues. The germline V gene has CDR1 KGHSH and CDR2 LQKENI. V shed 3 bases and J shed 2 bases, with 10 bases lying between them. CDR3 amino acids: CASSPLDTNTEAFF. CDR3 sequence (DNA): TGTGCCAGCTCACCCCTCGATACAAACACTGAAGCTTTCTTT.

The sample holds one count of this clone. The chain carries TRBV5-4 and TRBJ2-3; 7 nucleotides agree with TRBD2. CDR3 length: 16 amino acids. Trimming took 0 bases from V and 4 from J; bases not matched to a gene: 8. Germline CDR1 is SGHNT and CDR2 is YYREEE (reference sequence). CDR3 sequence (DNA): TGTGCCAGCAGCTTGGACCCGACTAGCCGCTCAGATACGCAGTATTTT. Translation: CASSLDPTSRSDTQYF.

This clone was seen more than once but under ten times. A much larger clone differs by one base, so this may be a read error. CDR3 amino acids: CASFTSSYEQYF. CDR3 DNA sequence: TGTGCCAGCTTTACGAGCTCCTACGAGCAGTACTTC. V is TRBV6-5 and J is TRBJ2-7, with D hard to call. CDR3 size: 12 residues. V lost 8 bases and J lost 0, with 8 bases in between. Per germline, CDR1 MNHEY and CDR2 SVGAGI.